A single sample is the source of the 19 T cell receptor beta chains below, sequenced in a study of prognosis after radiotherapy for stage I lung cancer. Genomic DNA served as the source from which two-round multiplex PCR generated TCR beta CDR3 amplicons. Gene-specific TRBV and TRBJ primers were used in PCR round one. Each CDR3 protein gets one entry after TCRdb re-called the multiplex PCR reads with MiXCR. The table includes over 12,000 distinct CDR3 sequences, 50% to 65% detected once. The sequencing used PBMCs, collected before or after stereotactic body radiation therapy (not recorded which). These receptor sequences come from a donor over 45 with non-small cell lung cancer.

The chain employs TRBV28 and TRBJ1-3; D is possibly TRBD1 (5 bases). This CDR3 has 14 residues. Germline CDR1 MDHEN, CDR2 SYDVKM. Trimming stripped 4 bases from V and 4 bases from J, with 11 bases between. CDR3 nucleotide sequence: TGTGCCAGCAGTTCCCAGGGTGAGGGAAACACCATATATTTT. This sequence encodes CASSSQGEGNTIYF.

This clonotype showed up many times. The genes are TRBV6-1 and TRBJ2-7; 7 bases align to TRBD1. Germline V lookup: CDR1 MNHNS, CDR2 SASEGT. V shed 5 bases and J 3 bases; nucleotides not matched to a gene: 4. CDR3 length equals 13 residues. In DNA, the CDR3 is TGTGCCAGCAGTAGGGACAGACACTACGAGCAGTACTTC. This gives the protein CASSRDRHYEQYF.

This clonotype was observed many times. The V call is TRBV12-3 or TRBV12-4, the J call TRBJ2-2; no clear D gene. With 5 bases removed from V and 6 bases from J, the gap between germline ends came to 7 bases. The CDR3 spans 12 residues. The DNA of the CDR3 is TGTGCCAGCAGTCCCCCCCCCGGGGAGCTGTTTTTT. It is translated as CASSPPPGELFF.

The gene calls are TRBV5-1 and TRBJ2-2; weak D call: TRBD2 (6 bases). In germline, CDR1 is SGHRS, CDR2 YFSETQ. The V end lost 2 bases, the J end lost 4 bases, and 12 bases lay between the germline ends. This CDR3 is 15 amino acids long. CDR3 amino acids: CASSFTGTPTGELFF. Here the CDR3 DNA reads TGCGCCAGCAGCTTCACCGGGACTCCCACCGGGGAGCTGTTTTTT.

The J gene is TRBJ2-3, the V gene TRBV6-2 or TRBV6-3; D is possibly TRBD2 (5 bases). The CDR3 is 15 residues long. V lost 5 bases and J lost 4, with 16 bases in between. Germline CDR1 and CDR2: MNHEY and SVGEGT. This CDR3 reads CASSVSGLGADTQYF. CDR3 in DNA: TGTGCCAGCAGTGTCAGCGGATTAGGAGCAGATACGCAGTATTTT.

DNA of the CDR3: TGTGCCAGCATCCTCGGTGCCCCCTATGGCTACACCTTC. This sequence encodes CASILGAPYGYTF. V and J are TRBV6-2 or TRBV6-3 and TRBJ1-2; D not resolved. V was trimmed by 7 bases and J by 4 bases, leaving 13 bases between them. Per germline, CDR1 MNHEY and CDR2 SVGEGT. CDR3 length equals 13 residues.

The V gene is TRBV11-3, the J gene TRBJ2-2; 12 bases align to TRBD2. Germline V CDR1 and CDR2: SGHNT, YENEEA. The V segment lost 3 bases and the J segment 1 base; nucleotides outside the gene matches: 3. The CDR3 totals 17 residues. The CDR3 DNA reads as TGTGCCAGCAGCTTCCGGACTAGCGGGGTGAACACCGGGGAGCTGTTTTTT. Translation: CASSFRTSGVNTGELFF.

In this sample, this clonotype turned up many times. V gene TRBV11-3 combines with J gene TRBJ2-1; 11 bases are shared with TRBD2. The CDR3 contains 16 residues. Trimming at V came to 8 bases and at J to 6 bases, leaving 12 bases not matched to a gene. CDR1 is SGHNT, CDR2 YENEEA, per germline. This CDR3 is CASQTSGGAPFNEQFF. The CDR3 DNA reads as TGTGCCAGCCAAACTAGCGGGGGAGCCCCTTTCAATGAGCAGTTCTTC.

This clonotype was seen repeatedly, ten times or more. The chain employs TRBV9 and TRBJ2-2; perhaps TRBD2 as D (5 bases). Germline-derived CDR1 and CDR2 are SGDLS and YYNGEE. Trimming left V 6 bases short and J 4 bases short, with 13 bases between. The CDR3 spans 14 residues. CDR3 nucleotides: TGTGCCAGCAAGGGCCGGGCGGGCACCGGGGAGCTGTTTTTT. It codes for CASKGRAGTGELFF.

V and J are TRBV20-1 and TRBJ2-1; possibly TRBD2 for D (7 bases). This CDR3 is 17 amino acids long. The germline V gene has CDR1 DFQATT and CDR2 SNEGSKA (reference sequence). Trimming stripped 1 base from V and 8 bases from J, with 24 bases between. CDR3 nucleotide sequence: TGCAGTGCTAGAGGGGTGGCGGGTGGGGGGGAGGGGGATGAGCAGTTCTTC. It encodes CSARGVAGGGEGDEQFF.

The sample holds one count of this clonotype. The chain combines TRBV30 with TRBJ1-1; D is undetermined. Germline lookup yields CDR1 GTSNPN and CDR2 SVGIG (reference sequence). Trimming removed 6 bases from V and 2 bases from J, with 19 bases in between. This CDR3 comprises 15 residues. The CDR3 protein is CACPPLGRGNTEAFF. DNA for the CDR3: TGTGCCTGCCCCCCGTTAGGTCGGGGAAACACTGAAGCTTTCTTT. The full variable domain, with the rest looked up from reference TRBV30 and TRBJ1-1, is SQTIHQWPATLVQPVGSPLSLECTVEGTSNPNLYWYRQAAGRGLQLLFYSVGIGQISSEVPQNLSASRPQDRQFILSSKKLLLSDSGFYLCACPPLGRGNTEAFFGQGTRLTVV.

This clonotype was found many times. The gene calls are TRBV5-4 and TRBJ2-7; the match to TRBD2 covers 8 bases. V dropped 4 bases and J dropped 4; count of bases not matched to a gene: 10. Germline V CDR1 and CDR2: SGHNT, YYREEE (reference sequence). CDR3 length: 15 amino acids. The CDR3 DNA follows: TGTGCCAGCAGCCCCGGGGGCCTAGCGGGTTACGAGCAGTACTTC. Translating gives CASSPGGLAGYEQYF.

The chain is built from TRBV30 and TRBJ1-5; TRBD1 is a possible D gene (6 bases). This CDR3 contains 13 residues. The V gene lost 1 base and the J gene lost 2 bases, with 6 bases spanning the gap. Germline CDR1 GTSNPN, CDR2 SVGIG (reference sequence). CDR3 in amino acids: CAWSGQGNQPQHF. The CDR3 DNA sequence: TGTGCCTGGAGTGGACAGGGCAATCAGCCCCAGCATTTT.

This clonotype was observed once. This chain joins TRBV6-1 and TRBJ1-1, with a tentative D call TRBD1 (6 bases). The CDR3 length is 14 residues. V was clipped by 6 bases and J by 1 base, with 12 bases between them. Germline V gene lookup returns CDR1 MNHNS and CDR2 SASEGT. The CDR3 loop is CASRDLGGNTEAFF. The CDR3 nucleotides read TGTGCCAGCAGGGACCTAGGGGGGAACACTGAAGCTTTCTTT.

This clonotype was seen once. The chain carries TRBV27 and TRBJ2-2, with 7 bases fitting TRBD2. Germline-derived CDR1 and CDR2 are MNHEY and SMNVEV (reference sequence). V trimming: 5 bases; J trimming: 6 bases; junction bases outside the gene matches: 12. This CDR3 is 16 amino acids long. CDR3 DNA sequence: TGTGCCAGCAGTATGTCCAGCGGGATGGTACCCGGGGAGCTGTTTTTT. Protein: CASSMSSGMVPGELFF.

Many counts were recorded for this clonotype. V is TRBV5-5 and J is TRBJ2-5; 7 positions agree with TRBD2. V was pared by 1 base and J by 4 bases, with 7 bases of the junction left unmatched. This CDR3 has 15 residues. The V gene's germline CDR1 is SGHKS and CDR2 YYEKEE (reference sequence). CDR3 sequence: CASSLSLGGIETQYF. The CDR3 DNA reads TGTGCCAGCAGCTTGTCGTTGGGAGGGATAGAGACCCAGTACTTC.

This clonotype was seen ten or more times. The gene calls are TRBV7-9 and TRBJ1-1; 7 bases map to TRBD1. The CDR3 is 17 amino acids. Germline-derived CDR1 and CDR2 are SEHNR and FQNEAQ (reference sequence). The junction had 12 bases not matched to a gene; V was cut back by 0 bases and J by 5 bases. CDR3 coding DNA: TGTGCCAGCAGCTTAGCGCATGCTAGGGGGCCGGGGACTGAAGCTTTCTTT. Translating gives CASSLAHARGPGTEAFF. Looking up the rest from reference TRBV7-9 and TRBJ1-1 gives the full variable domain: DTGVSQNPRHKITKRGQNVTFRCDPISEHNRLYWYRQTLGQGPEFLTYFQNEAQLEKSRLLSDRFSAERPKGSFSTLEIQRTEQGDSAMYLCASSLAHARGPGTEAFFGQGTRLTVV.

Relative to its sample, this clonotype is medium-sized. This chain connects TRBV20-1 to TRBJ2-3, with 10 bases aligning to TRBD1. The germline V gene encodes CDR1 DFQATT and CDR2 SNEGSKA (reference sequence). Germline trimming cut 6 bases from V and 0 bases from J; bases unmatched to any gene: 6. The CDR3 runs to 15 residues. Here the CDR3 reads CSADGQGVSTDTQYF. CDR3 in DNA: TGCAGTGCAGACGGACAGGGGGTGAGCACAGATACGCAGTATTTT.

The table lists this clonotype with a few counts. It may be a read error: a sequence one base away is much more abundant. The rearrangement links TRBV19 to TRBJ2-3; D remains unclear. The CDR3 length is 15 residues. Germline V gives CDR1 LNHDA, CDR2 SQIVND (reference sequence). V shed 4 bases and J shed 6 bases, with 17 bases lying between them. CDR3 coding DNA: TGTGCCAGTAGTACCCAGCGATCTGTCTCCGATACGCAGTATTTT. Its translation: CASSTQRSVSDTQYF.